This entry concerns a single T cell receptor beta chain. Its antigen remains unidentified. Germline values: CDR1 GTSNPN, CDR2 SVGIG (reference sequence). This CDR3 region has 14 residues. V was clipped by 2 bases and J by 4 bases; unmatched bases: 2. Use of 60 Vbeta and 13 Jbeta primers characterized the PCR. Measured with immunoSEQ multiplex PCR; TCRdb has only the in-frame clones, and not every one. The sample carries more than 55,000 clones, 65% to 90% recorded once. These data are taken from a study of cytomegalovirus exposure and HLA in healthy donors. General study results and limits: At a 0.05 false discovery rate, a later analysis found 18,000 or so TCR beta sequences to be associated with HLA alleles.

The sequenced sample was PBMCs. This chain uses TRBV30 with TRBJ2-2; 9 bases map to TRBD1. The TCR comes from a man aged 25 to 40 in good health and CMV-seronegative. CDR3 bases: TGTGCCTGGAGTCCGGACAGGGGCACCGGGGAGCTGTTTTTT. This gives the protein CAWSPDRGTGELFF.